Detailed here is one TCR beta chain. The antigen remains unidentified. The data were obtained in a study of graft-versus-host responses after intestinal transplantation. Study-wide background: Each of the recipients got a multivisceral, liver-intestinal, or isolated intestinal transplant. Tacrolimus and steroids were given for around three years to all recipients after anti-thymocyte globulin induction.

The data were produced by immunoSEQ multiplex PCR, yet TCRdb's version contains in-frame clones alone and is incomplete. The sample includes about 130,000 clones, over 90% of them seen just once. Study-wide points: Early post-transplant HvG declines tracked with peak circulating GvH clone levels. The authors found GvH clones in recipient marrow, some appearing first in ileum or blood.

The V end lost 7 bases, the J end lost 0 bases, and 13 bases lay between the germline ends. The germline V gene encodes CDR1 MDHEN and CDR2 SYDVKM. This CDR3 has 15 residues. V usage is TRBV28 and J usage is TRBJ1-5; TRBD1 is a possible D gene (6 bases). Sample: unstimulated CD4+ T cells sorted from spleen or lymph node cells, taken before intestinal transplant. The receptor was derived from a human donor who received an intestinal transplant. The CDR3 loop reads CASTVQGYSNQPQHF. DNA of the CDR3: TGTGCCAGCACTGTACAGGGATATAGCAATCAGCCCCAGCATTTT.